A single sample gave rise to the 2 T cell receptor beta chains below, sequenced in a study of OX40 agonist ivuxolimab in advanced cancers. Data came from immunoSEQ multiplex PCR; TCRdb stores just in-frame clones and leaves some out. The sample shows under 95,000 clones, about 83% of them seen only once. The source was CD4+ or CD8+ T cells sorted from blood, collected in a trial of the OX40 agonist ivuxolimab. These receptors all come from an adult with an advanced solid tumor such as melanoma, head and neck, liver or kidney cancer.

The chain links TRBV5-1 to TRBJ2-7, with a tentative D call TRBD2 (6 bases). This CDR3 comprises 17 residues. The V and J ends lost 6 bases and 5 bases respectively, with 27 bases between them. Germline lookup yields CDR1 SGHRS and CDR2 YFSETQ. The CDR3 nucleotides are TGCGCCAGCACCCTTTCTTCCCGGGCGCAGGGAGGCCACGAGCAGTACTTC. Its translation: CASTLSSRAQGGHEQYF.

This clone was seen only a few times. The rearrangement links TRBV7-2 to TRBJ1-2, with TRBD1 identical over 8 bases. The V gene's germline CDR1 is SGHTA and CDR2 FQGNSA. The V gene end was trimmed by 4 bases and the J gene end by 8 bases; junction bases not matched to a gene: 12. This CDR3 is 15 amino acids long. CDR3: CASSSLSGGARGYTF. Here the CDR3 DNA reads TGTGCCAGCAGCTCGCTCTCAGGGGGCGCGAGGGGCTACACCTTC.